This TCR beta chain was captured in a study of T cell repertoires in cytomegalovirus infection. Study overall: Public TCR beta signatures indicated both CMV infection and matching HLA type. Study-wide findings and caveats: It was HLA-C-restricted CMV-specific TCR beta clonotypes that dominated the response ex vivo. Individuals carrying CMV plus the relevant HLA were identified by cumulative frequency of public TCR beta families.

The CDR3 has 15 residues. Trimming stripped 0 bases from V and 7 bases from J, with 13 bases between. Germline CDR1 and CDR2: MNHEY and SVGAGI. TCRdb called the reads again in MiXCR, with one record for every CDR3 protein. The sample contains fewer than 700,000 distinct CDR3 sequences, around 24% of which appear only once. This clonotype has only a few counts. The antigen remains undetermined. The genes are TRBV6-5 and TRBJ1-3, with D possibly being TRBD1 (6 bases). The clonotype originates from a human donor in good health (CMV status not recorded). Some clones in this sample may be carry-over from other donors' samples. Material for sequencing was CD8+ T cells from PBMCs. The CDR3, as DNA: TGTGCCAGCAGTTACTCCGGGGGCCCCCGGAACACCATATATTTT. This translates into CASSYSGGPRNTIYF.